Reported below is one TCR beta chain. Its antigen remains unidentified. Base qualities are not provided; no much larger clone lies one nucleotide away. This sample was included in a study of identical twins (TCRdb year 2016). In the study overall: TCR alpha and beta repertoires from monozygotic twins, unrelated adults of various ages and cord blood were deep-sequenced to test whether fetal clonotypes persist. To rule out contamination, the twin experiments were replicated at different times with different library preparation protocols.

Libraries came from 5' RACE. The sequencer listed for this sample is Illumina HiSeq 2000. A universal primer binding site was added through template switching, and the final cDNA carried a unique molecular identifier so that TCR cDNA molecules could be counted accurately. Specific primers in the conserved constant-segment region were used to synthesize first-strand cDNA for TCR alpha and beta chains. To control for contamination, each cDNA library was double barcoded with a SMART-Mk sample barcode plus Illumina barcodes. TruSeq adapter sequences, together with Illumina sample barcodes, were added in two successive PCR steps. The Illumina HiSeq platform was used with custom primers to sequence TCR alpha and beta cDNA libraries. The published analysis was carried out like this. Unique molecular identifiers were extracted from raw reads with MiGEC, and CDR3 positions were determined with MiXCR. For each individual, recombination models were inferred using an EM algorithm with the repgenHMM and IGoR tools. The analysis of shared clonotypes was done with the tcR package in R, with sharing normalized by the product of cloneset sizes. To study raw recombination without the effects of thymic and clonal selection, out-of-frame nonproductive sequences were analyzed. The public reads were quality trimmed at Q25 with fastp and then assembled into clones with MiXCR by TCRdb, keeping productive beta chains. Identical CDR3 proteins give one entry, which carries the most common genes and DNA. These V and J calls are TCRdb output, not the study's own analysis. The sample table shows under 800,000 distinct CDR3 sequences, and 21% are seen once. The top ten constitute roughly 4% of the sample.

From V the trimming removes 6 bases and from J it removes 7 bases, while the gene matches leave 10 bases of the junction unaccounted for. The germline V gene supplies CDR1 SQVTM and CDR2 ANQGSEA. The CDR3, from cysteine to phenylalanine, totals 14 residues. Of the read, only the CDR3 DNA is kept; its 42 bases are in frame from base 1. Only healthy Caucasian donors were included. The twin cohort consisted of three pairs of female monozygotic twins, all aged roughly 18 to 30 years. Peripheral blood mononuclear cells were the source from which RNA for the TCR libraries was isolated. Here is what the overall study found, with its caveats: The excess sharing between twins in beta out-of-frame sequences was weaker because fewer shared sequences reduced the signal-to-noise ratio. Fewer insertions were carried by abundant cord blood beta clonotypes, a similar but weaker trend appeared in young adult naive repertoires, and no such trend appeared in memory repertoires. Compared with coincidental sharing between unrelated individuals, an excess of low generation-probability sequences was observed among out-of-frame TCR alpha sequences shared between twins. In monozygotic twins, recombination models systematically underestimated out-of-frame TCR alpha sharing, but the models matched the sharing seen between unrelated individuals. Zero-insertion analyses could be partly confounded by invariant T cells such as MAIT and iNKT, though diverse VJ usage argued against such confounding for most clonotypes. Because the same donors could not be followed over many years, the conclusions relied on cross-sectional statistical analysis.

The data were also submitted as part of a second study, on T cells expressing NK-cell markers. The second study reports: TCR beta-chain repertoires were profiled in sorted CD3+CD56+NKG2C+, CD3+CD56+NKG2C- and CD3+CD56-NKG2C+ T-cell subsets from several donors. Seven of the eight sequenced donors were HCMV-seropositive and one was HCMV-seronegative. In several experiments an anti-gammadeltaTCR antibody was added to restrict sorting to alphabetaTCR-expressing T cells. In roughly 6 donors, the dominant CD3+CD56+NKG2C+ clonotypes ranked among the top 10 CD8+ clonotypes, making up about 1.0-8% of CD8+ T cells. Those dominant clonotypes were again the most abundant among CD3+CD56-NKG2C+ cells in several donors, at about 25-60.1%. Whether the expanded NKG2C-expressing T cell clones were specific for HCMV antigens was left unclear. Randomly selected healthy volunteers, three men and five women, were used as the eight sequenced donors. To determine HCMV serostatus, a commercial ELISA kit was used to detect HCMV-specific IgG in serum. For a handful of donors, unsorted PBMC were also used to sequence bulk peripheral blood T-cell repertoires. MIGEC handled demultiplexing of the reads and grouping by UMI, while MiTCR was used to assemble and quantify clonotypes. To exclude erroneous sequences, only TCR cDNA sequences supported by at least two reads were retained. The tcR package was used for downstream repertoire analysis, with clonotypes matched between fractions based on CDR3 nucleotide sequence plus V segment. VDJmatch was used to annotate antigen specificity against VDJdb, with one amino acid substitution in CDR3 permitted.

Sequencing was carried out using PBMCs. This clonotype was obtained from a woman aged 18-35 years in good health. The rearranged chain carries TRBV29-1 and TRBJ2-1; 9 bases in the junction line up with TRBD1. CDR3 reads: CSVPTPGTGNEQFF. The sequence in DNA is TGCAGCGTACCAACCCCCGGGACAGGGAATGAGCAGTTCTTC.